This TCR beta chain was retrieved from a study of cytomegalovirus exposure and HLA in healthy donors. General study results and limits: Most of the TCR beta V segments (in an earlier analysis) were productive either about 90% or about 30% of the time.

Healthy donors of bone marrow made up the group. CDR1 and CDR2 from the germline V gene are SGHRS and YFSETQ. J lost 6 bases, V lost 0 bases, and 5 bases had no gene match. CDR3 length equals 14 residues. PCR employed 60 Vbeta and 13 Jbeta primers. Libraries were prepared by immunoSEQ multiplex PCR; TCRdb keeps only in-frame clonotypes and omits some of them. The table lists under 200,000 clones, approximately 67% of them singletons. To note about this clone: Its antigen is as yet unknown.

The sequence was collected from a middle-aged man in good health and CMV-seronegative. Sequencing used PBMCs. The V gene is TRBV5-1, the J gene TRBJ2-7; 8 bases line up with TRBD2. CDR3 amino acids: CASSLGSGEGEQYF. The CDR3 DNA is TGCGCCAGCAGCTTGGGTAGCGGGGAGGGCGAGCAGTACTTC.